This passage covers 30 T cell receptor beta chains from one sample sequenced in a study of T cells in Graves' hyperthyroidism and ophthalmopathy. The TCR beta CDR3 regions underwent amplification using RNA transcripts as the source. Primed by the HTBI set, a first-round RT-PCR was run on the TCR CDR3. Via MiXCR, TCRdb re-called the multiplex PCR reads, giving one row per CDR3 protein. Of around 400,000 distinct CDR3 sequences listed, 13% to 15% were seen once; the top ten hold roughly a fifth. Sequencing input: blood. The receptors stem from a woman aged 55-69 years with Graves' ophthalmopathy.

The rearrangement links TRBV7-6 to TRBJ2-3; D is tentatively TRBD1 or TRBD2 (6 bases each). The germline CDR1 and CDR2 sequences are SGHVS and FNYEAQ. This CDR3 has 16 residues. The V end lost 1 base, the J end lost 2 bases, and 13 bases lay between the germline ends. The CDR3, as DNA: TGTGCCAGCAGCTTAGGGGGGCGGGACTCCACAGATACGCAGTATTTT. Translating gives CASSLGGRDSTDTQYF.

This clonotype was recorded many times. The chain recombines TRBV2 with TRBJ2-5; a possible D gene is TRBD2 (6 bases). Germline CDR1 and CDR2: SNHLY and FYNNEI. The ends were cut back, 6 bases at V and 0 bases at J, with 17 bases in the middle. The CDR3 is 16 residues long. CDR3: CASRKIGDWNQETQYF. The CDR3 DNA follows: TGTGCCAGCAGAAAAATTGGGGACTGGAACCAAGAGACCCAGTACTTC.

This clonotype was found many times. V gene TRBV2 combines with J gene TRBJ2-1; the D gene could be TRBD1 or TRBD2 (5 bases each). CDR3 length: 15 residues. Germline CDR1 SNHLY, CDR2 FYNNEI. With 6 bases removed from V and 0 bases from J, the gap between germline ends came to 12 bases. The CDR3 spells CASRKMGVSYNEQFF. The CDR3 region has the DNA TGTGCCAGCAGGAAAATGGGGGTCTCCTACAATGAGCAGTTCTTC.

Note on this clonotype: A much bigger clone sits one base away, suggesting this may be a read error. J is TRBJ1-2 and V is TRBV10-3; D uncertain. CDR3 length: 13 residues. Per the germline V gene, CDR1 is ENHRY and CDR2 is SYGVKD. In DNA, the CDR3 is TGTGCCATCAGTGACACCGGGCAGGATGGCTGCACCTTC. This gives the protein CAISDTGQDGCTF.

In this sample, this clonotype turned up many times. This chain uses TRBV20-1 with TRBJ2-3; D is perhaps TRBD1 or TRBD2 (5 bases each). Trimming pared 4 bases from V and 0 bases from J, leaving 20 bases between. Germline lookup yields CDR1 DFQATT and CDR2 SNEGSKA (reference sequence). CDR3 length: 17 amino acids. CDR3 region: CSATTGLSRPSTDTQYF. CDR3 sequence (DNA): TGCAGTGCTACTACGGGGCTTAGCAGGCCTAGCACAGATACGCAGTATTTT.

The rearrangement joins TRBV6-1 to TRBJ2-3; TRBD2 agrees at 10 bases. V was clipped by 10 bases and J by 6 bases; unmatched bases: 13. Per germline, CDR1 MNHNS and CDR2 SASEGT. The CDR3 has 15 amino acids. As DNA, the CDR3 is TGTGCCACGTCCCCTAGCGGGAGCGGGGGGGATACGCAGTATTTT. This encodes CATSPSGSGGDTQYF.

The genes are TRBV20-1 and TRBJ2-3; 9 nucleotides match TRBD1. The CDR3 totals 14 residues. CDR1 is DFQATT, CDR2 SNEGSKA, per germline (reference sequence). V was pared by 5 bases and J by 8 bases, with 11 bases of the junction left unmatched. CDR3 residues: CSAAGTGPLGTQYF. The CDR3 bases are TGCAGTGCTGCCGGGACAGGGCCGTTAGGTACGCAGTATTTT.

The V and J genes are TRBV14 and TRBJ2-7; D is possibly TRBD1 (6 bases). Germline V CDR1 and CDR2: SGHDN, FVKESK. The CDR3 is 17 residues long. The ends were cut back, 0 bases at V and 5 bases at J, with 20 bases in the middle. The DNA for the CDR3 is TGTGCCAGCAGCCAAGAAGGGTTGGGGCAGGGGCGTGACGAGCAGTACTTC. Translated: CASSQEGLGQGRDEQYF.

This clonotype was seen many times. The rearrangement links TRBV28 to TRBJ2-3; D is ambiguous. CDR3 length: 14 residues. CDR1 MDHEN and CDR2 SYDVKM come from the germline V gene. The V and J ends lost 4 bases and 6 bases respectively, with 14 bases between them. Here the CDR3 reads CASSSTSHTDTQYF. In DNA, the CDR3 is TGTGCCAGCAGTTCGACGTCCCATACGGATACGCAGTATTTT.

The table lists this clonotype with a few counts. The chain joins TRBV10-2 to TRBJ1-3, with 8 bases matching TRBD1. The CDR3 runs to 15 residues. V trimming: 6 bases; J trimming: 0 bases; junction bases outside the gene matches: 4. Looked up from germline, CDR1 is WSHSY and CDR2 is SAAADI. The chain's CDR3 is CASRQGAASGNTIYF. The DNA of the CDR3 is TGCGCCAGCAGGCAGGGGGCGGCCTCTGGAAACACCATATATTTT.

This clonotype was counted many times. V usage is TRBV3-1 and J usage is TRBJ2-7; D gene unclear. V shed 0 bases and J shed 2 bases, with 11 bases lying between them. The CDR3 length is 15 residues. The germline gives CDR1 LGHDT, CDR2 YNNKEL (reference sequence). CDR3 residues: CASSQDLSDTYEQYF. As DNA, the CDR3 is TGTGCCAGCAGCCAAGATCTCAGCGACACCTACGAGCAGTACTTC.

The chain has TRBV20-1 and TRBJ1-2; the D gene is possibly TRBD1 (5 bases). The germline CDR1 and CDR2 sequences are DFQATT and SNEGSKA (reference sequence). This CDR3 is built from 15 residues. V lost 0 bases and J 0 bases, leaving 11 bases between the germline ends. The CDR3 reads CSARDMGRTNYGYTF. Here the CDR3 DNA reads TGCAGTGCTAGAGATATGGGACGGACTAACTATGGCTACACCTTC.

This clonotype was detected many times. The chain uses TRBV18 and TRBJ1-5; D is perhaps TRBD1 (6 bases). CDR3 size: 15 residues. Trimming removed 2 bases from V and 5 bases from J, with 13 bases in between. Germline V CDR1 and CDR2: KGHSH, LQKENI. CDR3 amino acids: CASSPDYRDDQPQHF. CDR3 DNA: TGTGCCAGCTCACCAGATTACAGGGATGATCAGCCCCAGCATTTT.

With respect to this clonotype: This clone may be a read error of a much larger clone one base away. The rearrangement joins TRBV12-3 or TRBV12-4 to TRBJ1-2; tentatively, D is TRBD1 (5 bases). V dropped 6 bases and J dropped 8 bases, with 22 bases sitting between them. The CDR3 extends over 15 amino acids. In DNA form, the CDR3 reads TGTGCCAGCAGCCCCGGGGACTTGGATTATGAAGGCTACACCTTC. Amino acid sequence: CASSPGDLDYEGYTF.

This clonotype has at least ten counts. V and J are TRBV20-1 and TRBJ2-1; 9 bases fit TRBD2. Germline trimming cut 7 bases from V and 3 bases from J; bases unmatched to any gene: 7. The germline CDR1 and CDR2 sequences are DFQATT and SNEGSKA (reference sequence). The CDR3 is made up of 14 amino acids. CDR3 nucleotides: TGCAGTGGTAGCGGGAGCGGCCACTACAATGAGCAGTTCTTC. As protein: CSGSGSGHYNEQFF.

This clonotype has just a few counts. A read error may be the cause here, since a much bigger clone is one base away. The gene calls are TRBV27 and TRBJ2-1; D tentatively reads TRBD1 or TRBD2 (5 bases each). Germline CDR1 MNHEY, CDR2 SMNVEV (reference sequence). CDR3 size: 16 residues. The CDR3 DNA sequence: TGTGCCCGCAGTCCGAACCCGGGACCGCTATACAATGAGCAGTTCTTC. Translating gives CARSPNPGPLYNEQFF.

V is TRBV10-1 and J is TRBJ2-3; TRBD2 aligns across 10 bases. Germline CDR1 WNHNN, CDR2 SYGVQD (reference sequence). V gave up 3 bases and J gave up 7 bases; unmatched junction bases: 7. CDR3 size: 15 residues. CDR3 nucleotides: TGCGCCAGCAGTGAATCTAGCGGGGGCGCAAATACGCAGTATTTT. Amino acid sequence: CASSESSGGANTQYF.

This clonotype was seen many times. The chain has TRBV27 and TRBJ2-3; the D gene is possibly TRBD1 (5 bases). Trimming stripped 4 bases from V and 1 base from J, with 12 bases between. The CDR3 totals 15 residues. Germline lookup yields CDR1 MNHEY and CDR2 SMNVEV (reference sequence). The CDR3 loop is CASSSGPRGTDTQYF. The CDR3 DNA reads as TGTGCCAGCAGTTCAGGACCCAGGGGCACAGATACGCAGTATTTT.

The chain uses TRBV9 and TRBJ1-6; D remains unclear. The CDR3 contains 14 residues. Germline CDR1 is SGDLS and CDR2 is YYNGEE. V was pared by 3 bases and J by 4 bases, with 8 bases between. As DNA, the CDR3 is TGTGCCAGCAGCGAGCGACATTATAATTCACCCCTCCACTTT. Its protein product is CASSERHYNSPLHF. The full variable domain, its missing parts supplied by reference TRBV9 and TRBJ1-6, is DSGVTQTPKHLITATGQRVTLRCSPRSGDLSVYWYQQSLDQGLQFLIQYYNGEERAKGNILERFSAQQFPDLHSELNLSSLELGDSALYFCASSERHYNSPLHFGNGTRLTVT.

This clonotype was counted many times. The J gene is TRBJ2-1, the V gene TRBV15; 10 bases match TRBD2. The germline V gene has CDR1 LNHNV and CDR2 YYDKDF (reference sequence). This CDR3 comprises 17 residues. V lost 3 bases, J lost 3 bases, and 8 bases stayed unmatched. CDR3 sequence: CATSSTDGLAVYNEQFF. In DNA form, the CDR3 reads TGTGCCACCAGCAGCACCGATGGACTAGCGGTCTACAATGAGCAGTTCTTC.

On this clonotype: A much larger clone lies one base from this, so it may be a read error. The chain combines TRBV12-3 or TRBV12-4 with TRBJ2-7, with 15 nucleotides matching TRBD2. Trimming took 6 bases from V and 7 from J; bases not matched to a gene: 7. The CDR3 extends over 15 amino acids. CDR3 DNA: TGTGCCAGCAGATACGGACTAGCGGGAGGGGGGGAGCAGTACTTC. Amino acid sequence: CASRYGLAGGGEQYF.

The sample holds many counts of this clonotype. The CDR3 bases are TGTGCCAGCAGAGCATCGCCGGGACAGGCTAACACCGGGGAGCTGTTTTTT. This gives the protein CASRASPGQANTGELFF. This sequence joins TRBV2 and TRBJ2-2, with 8 bases lining up with TRBD1. The V segment lost 6 bases and the J segment 2 bases; nucleotides outside the gene matches: 11. The CDR3 contains 17 residues. The germline V gene has CDR1 SNHLY and CDR2 FYNNEI.

This clonotype was observed at least ten times. V gene TRBV11-2 combines with J gene TRBJ1-3, with D hard to call. There are 11 residues in the CDR3. V dropped 6 bases and J dropped 4 bases, with 4 bases sitting between them. Germline-derived CDR1 and CDR2 are SGHAT and FQNNGV. CDR3 in DNA: TGTGCCAGCAGACACGGAAACACCATATATTTT. Translated: CASRHGNTIYF.

There are many counts of this clonotype. The chain has TRBV29-1 and TRBJ2-5, with 13 nucleotides matching TRBD2. This CDR3 is 16 amino acids long. CDR1 is SQVTM, CDR2 ANQGSEA, per germline. V gave up 4 bases and J gave up 4 bases; unmatched junction bases: 9. CDR3 bases: TGCAGCGTTGCGGGACTAGCGGGAAGAACGAGAGAGACCCAGTACTTC. It is translated as CSVAGLAGRTRETQYF.

This clonotype was seen many times. The chain is built from TRBV20-1 and TRBJ1-1; D unresolved. The CDR3 totals 14 residues. Trimming left V 2 bases short and J 1 base short, with 11 bases between. In germline, CDR1 is DFQATT, CDR2 SNEGSKA (reference sequence). In DNA, the CDR3 is TGCAGTGCTAGAACCTACCGGGGGAACACTGAAGCTTTCTTT. Translation: CSARTYRGNTEAFF.

This clonotype occurred many times. This chain connects TRBV7-9 to TRBJ2-5; 12 bases map to TRBD1. The J segment lost 5 bases and the V segment lost 3 bases, leaving 4 bases of the junction unmatched. Germline V gives CDR1 SEHNR, CDR2 FQNEAQ (reference sequence). The CDR3 sequence is 15 residues long. CDR3 DNA: TGTGCCAGCAGCTTCCGGGACAGGGGGCGGGAGACCCAGTACTTC. This encodes CASSFRDRGRETQYF.

A word on this clonotype: A much larger clone differs from this one at a single base, so this may be a read error. This chain joins TRBV10-1 and TRBJ2-7, with 11 nucleotides matching TRBD1. Germline V gene lookup returns CDR1 WNHNN and CDR2 SYGVQD (reference sequence). The CDR3 is made up of 14 amino acids. Trimming at V came to 4 bases and at J to 7 bases, leaving 6 bases not matched to a gene. In nucleotides, the CDR3 is TGCGCCAGCAGTGGGACAGGGGGCTACAATGAGCAGTACTTC. Translated, it gives CASSGTGGYNEQYF.

V is TRBV20-1 and J is TRBJ1-5; D is unresolved. Germline lookup yields CDR1 DFQATT and CDR2 SNEGSKA (reference sequence). V was trimmed by 7 bases and J by 4 bases, leaving 17 bases between them. CDR3 length: 14 residues. CDR3 protein: CSVPFAGGNQPQHF. The CDR3 region has the DNA TGCAGTGTTCCTTTCGCAGGCGGGAATCAGCCCCAGCATTTT.

This clonotype was observed at least ten times. The chain uses TRBV2 and TRBJ2-7; D is possibly TRBD1 (6 bases). V was trimmed by 1 base and J by 3 bases, leaving 10 bases between them. CDR1 and CDR2 (germline): SNHLY, FYNNEI. The CDR3 consists of 14 residues. The CDR3 DNA reads as TGTGCCAGCAGTGAAGGGCAGGGGCACTACGAGCAGTACTTC. Residues: CASSEGQGHYEQYF.

This clonotype was seen many times. The rearrangement uses TRBV11-2 and TRBJ2-7; no reliable D call. CDR3 size: 14 residues. The V end was cut by 5 bases, the J end by 3 bases, with 14 bases between. Per the germline V gene, CDR1 is SGHAT and CDR2 is FQNNGV. CDR3 coding DNA: TGTGCCAGCAGCCCCCTGCGGCAGAACTACGAGCAGTACTTC. Translating it yields CASSPLRQNYEQYF. The variable domain in full, completed from reference TRBV11-2 and TRBJ2-7, reads EAGVAQSPRYKIIEKRQSVAFWCNPISGHATLYWYQQILGQGPKLLIQFQNNGVVDDSQLPKDRFSAERLKGVDSTLKIQPAKLEDSAVYLCASSPLRQNYEQYFGPGTRLTVT.